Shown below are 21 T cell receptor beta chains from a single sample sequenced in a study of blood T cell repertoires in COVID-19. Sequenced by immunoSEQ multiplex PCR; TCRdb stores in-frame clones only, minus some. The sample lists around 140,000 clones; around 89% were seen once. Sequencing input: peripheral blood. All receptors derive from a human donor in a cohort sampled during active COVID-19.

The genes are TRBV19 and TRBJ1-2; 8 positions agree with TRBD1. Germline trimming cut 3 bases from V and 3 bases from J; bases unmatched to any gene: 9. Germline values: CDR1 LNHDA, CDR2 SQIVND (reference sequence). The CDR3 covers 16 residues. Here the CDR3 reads CASSIVRGQAYYGYTF. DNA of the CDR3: TGTGCCAGTAGTATTGTTCGGGGACAGGCCTACTATGGCTACACCTTC. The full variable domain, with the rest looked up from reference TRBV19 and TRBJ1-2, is DGGITQSPKYLFRKEGQNVTLSCEQNLNHDAMYWYRQDPGQGLRLIYYSQIVNDFQKGDIAEGYSVSREKKESFPLTVTSAQKNPTAFYLCASSIVRGQAYYGYTFGSGTRLTVV.

CDR3 bases: TGTGCTAGCGGGACAGGTTCGGTTGGAAACACCATATATTTT. Amino acid sequence: CASGTGSVGNTIYF. The chain combines TRBV12-5 with TRBJ1-3; 8 bases line up with TRBD1. The germline V gene has CDR1 LGHNT and CDR2 FRNRAP. Unmatched junction bases numbered 7, after V lost 9 bases and J lost 3 bases. The CDR3 consists of 14 residues.

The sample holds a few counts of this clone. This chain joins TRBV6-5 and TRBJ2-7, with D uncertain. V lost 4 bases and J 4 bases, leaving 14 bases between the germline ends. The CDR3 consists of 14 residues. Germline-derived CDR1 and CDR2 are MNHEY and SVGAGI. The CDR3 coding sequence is TGTGCCAGCAGTTGGGCAGCCGGAAGGTACGAGCAGTACTTC. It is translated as CASSWAAGRYEQYF.

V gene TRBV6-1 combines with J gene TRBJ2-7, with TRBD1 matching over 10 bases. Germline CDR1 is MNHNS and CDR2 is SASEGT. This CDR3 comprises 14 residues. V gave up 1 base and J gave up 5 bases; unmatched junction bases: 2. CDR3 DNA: TGTGCCAGCAGTGAAGGACAGGGGGCCCACGAGCAGTACTTC. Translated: CASSEGQGAHEQYF.

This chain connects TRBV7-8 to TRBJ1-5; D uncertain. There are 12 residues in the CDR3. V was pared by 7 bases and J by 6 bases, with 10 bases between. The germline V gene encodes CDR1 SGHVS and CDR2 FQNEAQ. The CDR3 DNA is TGTGCCAGCACCCGTCCAGGTCAGCCCCAGCATTTT. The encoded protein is CASTRPGQPQHF.

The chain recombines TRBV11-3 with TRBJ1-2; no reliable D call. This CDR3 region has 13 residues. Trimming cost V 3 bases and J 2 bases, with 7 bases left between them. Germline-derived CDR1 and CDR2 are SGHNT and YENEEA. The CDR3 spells CASSLSGNYGYTF. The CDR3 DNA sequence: TGTGCCAGCAGCTTGTCGGGAAACTATGGCTACACCTTC.

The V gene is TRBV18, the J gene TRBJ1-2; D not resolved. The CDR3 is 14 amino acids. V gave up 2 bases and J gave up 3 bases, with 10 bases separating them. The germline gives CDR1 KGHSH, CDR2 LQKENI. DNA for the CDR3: TGTGCCAGCTCACCAGGAGTGGAGGACTATGGCTACACCTTC. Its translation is CASSPGVEDYGYTF.

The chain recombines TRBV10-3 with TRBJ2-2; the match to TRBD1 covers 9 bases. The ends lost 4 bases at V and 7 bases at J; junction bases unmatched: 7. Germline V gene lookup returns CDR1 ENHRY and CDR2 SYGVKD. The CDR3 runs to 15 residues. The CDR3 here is CAISGDREKVGELFF. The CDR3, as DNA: TGTGCCATCAGTGGGGACAGGGAAAAGGTCGGGGAGCTGTTTTTT.

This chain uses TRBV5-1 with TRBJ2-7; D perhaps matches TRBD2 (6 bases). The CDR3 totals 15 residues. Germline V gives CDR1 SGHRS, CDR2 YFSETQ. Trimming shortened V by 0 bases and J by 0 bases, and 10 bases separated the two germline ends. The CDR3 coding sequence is TGCGCCAGCAGCTTGGCGGGACTGAGCTCCTACGAGCAGTACTTC. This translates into CASSLAGLSSYEQYF.

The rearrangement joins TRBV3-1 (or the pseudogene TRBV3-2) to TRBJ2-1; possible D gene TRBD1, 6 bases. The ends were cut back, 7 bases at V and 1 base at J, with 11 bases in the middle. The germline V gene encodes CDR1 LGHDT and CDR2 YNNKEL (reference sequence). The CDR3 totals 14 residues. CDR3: CASKPQGSYNEQFF. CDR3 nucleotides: TGTGCCAGCAAACCTCAGGGGTCCTACAATGAGCAGTTCTTC.

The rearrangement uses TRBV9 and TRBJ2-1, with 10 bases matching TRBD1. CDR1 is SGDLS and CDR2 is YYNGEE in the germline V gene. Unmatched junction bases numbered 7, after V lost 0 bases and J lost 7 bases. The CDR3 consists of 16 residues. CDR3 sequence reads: CASSVGRDRGSNEQFF. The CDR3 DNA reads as TGTGCCAGCAGCGTAGGGAGGGACAGGGGTTCAAATGAGCAGTTCTTC.

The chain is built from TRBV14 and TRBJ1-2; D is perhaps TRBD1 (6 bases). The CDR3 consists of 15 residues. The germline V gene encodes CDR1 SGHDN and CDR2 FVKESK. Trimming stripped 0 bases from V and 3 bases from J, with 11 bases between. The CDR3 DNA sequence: TGTGCCAGCAGCCAAGAGCGCGCAGGGGACTATGGCTACACCTTC. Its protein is CASSQERAGDYGYTF.

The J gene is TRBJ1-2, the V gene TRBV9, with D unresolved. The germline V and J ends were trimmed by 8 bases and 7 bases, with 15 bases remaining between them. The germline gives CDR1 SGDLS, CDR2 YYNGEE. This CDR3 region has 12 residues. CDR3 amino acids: CASSTGDSGYTF. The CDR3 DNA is TGTGCCAGTAGTACCGGGGATTCTGGCTACACCTTC.

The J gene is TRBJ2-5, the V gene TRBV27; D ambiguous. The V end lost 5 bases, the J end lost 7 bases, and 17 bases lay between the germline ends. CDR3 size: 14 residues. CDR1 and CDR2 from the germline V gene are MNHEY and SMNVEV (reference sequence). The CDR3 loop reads CASSPARGWVTQYF. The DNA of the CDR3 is TGTGCCAGCAGTCCCGCACGAGGATGGGTGACCCAGTACTTC.

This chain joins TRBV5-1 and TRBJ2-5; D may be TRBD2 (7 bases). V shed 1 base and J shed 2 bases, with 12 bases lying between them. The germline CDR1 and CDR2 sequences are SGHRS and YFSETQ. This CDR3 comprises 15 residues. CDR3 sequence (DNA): TGCGCCAGCAGCTTGACGGGGGGCCCGCAAGAGACCCAGTACTTC. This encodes CASSLTGGPQETQYF.

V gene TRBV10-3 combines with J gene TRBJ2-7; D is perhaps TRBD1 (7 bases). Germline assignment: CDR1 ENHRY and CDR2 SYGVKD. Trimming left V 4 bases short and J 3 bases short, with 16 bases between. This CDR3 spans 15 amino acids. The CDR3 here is CAISALAGGLYEQYF. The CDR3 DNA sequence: TGTGCCATCAGTGCACTAGCAGGGGGGCTCTACGAGCAGTACTTC.

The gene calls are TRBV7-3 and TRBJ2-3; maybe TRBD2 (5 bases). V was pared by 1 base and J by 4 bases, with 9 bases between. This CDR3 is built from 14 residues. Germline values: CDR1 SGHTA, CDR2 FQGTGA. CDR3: CASSLSSGSDTQYF. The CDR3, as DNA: TGTGCCAGCAGCTTAAGTTCGGGGTCAGATACGCAGTATTTT.

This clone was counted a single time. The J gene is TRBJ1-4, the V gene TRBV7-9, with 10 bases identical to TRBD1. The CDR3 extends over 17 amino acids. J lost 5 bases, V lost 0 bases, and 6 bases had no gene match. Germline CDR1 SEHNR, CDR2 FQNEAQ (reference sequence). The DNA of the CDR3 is TGTGCCAGCAGCTTAGCGGGGACAGGGGCCCCCAATGAAAAACTGTTTTTT. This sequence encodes CASSLAGTGAPNEKLFF.

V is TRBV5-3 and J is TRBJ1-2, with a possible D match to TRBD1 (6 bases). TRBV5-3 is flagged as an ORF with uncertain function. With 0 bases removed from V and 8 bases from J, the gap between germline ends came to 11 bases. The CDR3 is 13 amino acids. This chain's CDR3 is CARSLAGQYGYTF. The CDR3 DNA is TGTGCCAGAAGCTTGGCCGGACAGTACGGCTACACCTTC.

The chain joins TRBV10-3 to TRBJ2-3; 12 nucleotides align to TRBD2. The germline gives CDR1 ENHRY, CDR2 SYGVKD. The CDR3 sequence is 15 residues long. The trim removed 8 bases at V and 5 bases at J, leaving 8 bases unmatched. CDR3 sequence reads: CAISLAGGREDTQYF. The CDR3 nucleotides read TGTGCCATCTCACTAGCGGGGGGCAGGGAAGATACGCAGTATTTT.

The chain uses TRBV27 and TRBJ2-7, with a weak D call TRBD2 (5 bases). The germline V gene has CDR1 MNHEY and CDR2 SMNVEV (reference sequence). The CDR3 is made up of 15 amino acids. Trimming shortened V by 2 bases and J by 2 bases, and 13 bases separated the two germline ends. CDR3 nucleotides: TGTGCCAGCAGTTTAAGGCTAGCATCCCCCTACGAGCAGTACTTC. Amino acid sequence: CASSLRLASPYEQYF.